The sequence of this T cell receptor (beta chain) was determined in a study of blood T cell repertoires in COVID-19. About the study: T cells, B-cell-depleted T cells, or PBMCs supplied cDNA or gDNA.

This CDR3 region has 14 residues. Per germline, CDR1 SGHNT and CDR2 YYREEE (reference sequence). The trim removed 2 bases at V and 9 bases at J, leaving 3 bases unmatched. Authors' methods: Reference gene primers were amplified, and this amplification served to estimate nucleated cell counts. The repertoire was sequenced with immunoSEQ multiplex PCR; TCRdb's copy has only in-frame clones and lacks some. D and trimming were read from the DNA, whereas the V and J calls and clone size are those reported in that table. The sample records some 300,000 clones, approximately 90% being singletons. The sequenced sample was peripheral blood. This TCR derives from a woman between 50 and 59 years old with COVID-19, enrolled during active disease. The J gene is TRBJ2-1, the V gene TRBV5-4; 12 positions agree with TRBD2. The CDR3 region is CASSFWTSGIEQFF. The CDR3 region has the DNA TGTGCCAGCAGCTTTTGGACTAGCGGGATTGAGCAGTTCTTC.